Detailed here is one T cell receptor beta chain. Its matching antigen is unknown. With 7 bases clipped from V and 1 base from J, the junction kept 5 bases outside the gene matches. The CDR3 has 14 residues. The V gene's germline CDR1 is MNHEY and CDR2 SVGAGI. Produced via immunoSEQ multiplex PCR; TCRdb's table is partial and in-frame only. The top ten clones hold approximately 0.9% of a sample with 250,000 to 400,000 clones, roughly 87% of them seen once. The data derive from a study of cytomegalovirus exposure and HLA in healthy donors. Study-wide points: In vitro assays verified that a few CMV-associated chains recognized CMV antigens specifically. First-cohort TCR clusters tended to co-occur in the 130 or so validation repertoires, a later analysis found. Among TCR sequences, most were rare, though some public TCRs appeared in many donors.

Material for sequencing was PBMCs. The rearrangement uses TRBV6-5 and TRBJ1-1; 8 nucleotides align to TRBD1. This sequence was found in a man aged 25 to 45 in good health and CMV-seronegative. The CDR3: CASKPDRGNTEAFF. DNA for the CDR3: TGTGCCAGCAAACCTGACAGGGGGAACACTGAAGCTTTCTTT.